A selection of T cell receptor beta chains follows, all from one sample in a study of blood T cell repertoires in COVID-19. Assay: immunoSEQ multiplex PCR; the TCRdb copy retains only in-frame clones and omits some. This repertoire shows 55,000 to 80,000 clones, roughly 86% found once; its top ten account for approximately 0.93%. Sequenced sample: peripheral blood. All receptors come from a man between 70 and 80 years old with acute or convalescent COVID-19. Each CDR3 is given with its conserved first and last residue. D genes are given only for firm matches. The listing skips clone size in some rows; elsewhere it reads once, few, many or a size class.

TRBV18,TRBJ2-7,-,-,CASSPLGSYEQYF,TGTGCCAGCTCACCCCTGGGGAGCTACGAGCAGTACTTC
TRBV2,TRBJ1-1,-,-,CASSSTGITEAFF,TGTGCCAGCAGTTCAACAGGGATCACTGAAGCTTTCTTT
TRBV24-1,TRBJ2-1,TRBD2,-,CATTSGNIAGGRNEQFF,TGTGCCACCACCAGCGGAAATATAGCGGGAGGAAGGAATGAGCAGTTCTTC
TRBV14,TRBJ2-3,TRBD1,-,CASSRGRGQVTDTQYF,TGTGCCAGCAGCCGGGGAAGGGGGCAAGTCACAGATACGCAGTATTTT
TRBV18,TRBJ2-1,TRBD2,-,CASSPPGLAGINEQFF,TGTGCCAGCTCACCACCGGGGCTAGCGGGGATCAATGAGCAGTTCTTC
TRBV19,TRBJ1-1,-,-,CASSTGLEKTEAFF,TGTGCCAGTAGTACTGGCTTGGAGAAAACTGAAGCTTTCTTT
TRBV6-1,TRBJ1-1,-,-,CASSEVTGMNTEAFF,TGTGCCAGCAGTGAAGTAACAGGGATGAACACTGAAGCTTTCTTT
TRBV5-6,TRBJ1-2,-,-,CASSQGGGNHYGYTF,TGTGCCAGCAGCCAGGGTGGAGGGAATCACTATGGCTACACCTTC
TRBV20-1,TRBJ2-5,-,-,CSAREETQYF,TGCAGTGCTAGGGAGGAGACCCAGTACTTC
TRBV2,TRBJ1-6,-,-,CASSGTGMGNSPLHF,TGTGCCAGCAGTGGAACAGGGATGGGGAATTCACCCCTCCACTTT
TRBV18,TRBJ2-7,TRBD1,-,CASSPRLGQGEDEQYF,TGTGCCAGCTCACCACGTTTGGGACAGGGAGAAGACGAGCAGTACTTC
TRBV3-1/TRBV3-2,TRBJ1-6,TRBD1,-,CASSQDLGTGRNSPLHF,TGTGCCAGCAGCCAAGATTTGGGGACAGGGAGGAATTCACCCCTCCACTTT
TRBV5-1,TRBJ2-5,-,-,CASSSQGSRETQYF,TGCGCCAGCAGTTCTCAGGGGAGTAGGGAGACCCAGTACTTC
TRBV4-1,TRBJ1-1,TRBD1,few,CASSQGGDRGKGNTEAFF,TGCGCCAGCAGCCAAGGGGGGGACAGGGGAAAAGGGAACACTGAAGCTTTCTTT
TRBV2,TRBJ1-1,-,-,CASSKDRSSAFF,TGTGCCAGCAGTAAAGACAGGTCTTCAGCTTTCTTT
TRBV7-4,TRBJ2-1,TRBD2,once,CASSKPGERGNNEQFF,TGTGCCAGCAGCAAGCCTGGGGAGCGGGGCAACAATGAGCAGTTCTTC
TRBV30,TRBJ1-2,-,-,CAWSVGANYGYTF,TGTGCCTGGAGTGTAGGGGCTAACTATGGCTACACCTTC
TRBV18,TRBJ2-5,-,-,CASSPEQGQETQYF,TGTGCCAGCTCACCGGAGCAGGGCCAAGAGACCCAGTACTTC
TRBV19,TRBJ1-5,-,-,CASTAGGGSNQPQHF,TGTGCCAGTACCGCGGGGGGGGGAAGCAATCAGCCCCAGCATTTT
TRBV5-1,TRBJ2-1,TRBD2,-,CASSLARLAGFTSSYNEQFF,TGCGCCAGCAGCTTGGCCCGGCTAGCGGGGTTCACGAGCTCCTACAATGAGCAGTTCTTC
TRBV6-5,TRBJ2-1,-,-,CASSYDAGEQFF,TGTGCCAGCAGTTACGATGCCGGTGAGCAGTTCTTC
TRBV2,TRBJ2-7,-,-,CASSRAGMGSYEQYF,TGTGCCAGCAGTAGGGCGGGGATGGGGAGTTACGAGCAGTACTTC
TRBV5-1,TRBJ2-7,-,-,CASRAAATYEQYF,TGCGCCAGCAGGGCGGCAGCCACCTACGAGCAGTACTTC
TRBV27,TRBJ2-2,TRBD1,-,CATTDRGIMNTGELFF,TGTGCCACCACGGACAGGGGAATTATGAACACCGGGGAGCTGTTTTTT
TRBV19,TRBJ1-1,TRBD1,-,CASSKQNRGYTEAFF,TGTGCCAGTAGTAAACAAAACAGGGGGTATACTGAAGCTTTCTTT
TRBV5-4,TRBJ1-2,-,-,CATRGGNYGYTF,TGTGCCACTCGCGGAGGGAACTATGGCTACACCTTC
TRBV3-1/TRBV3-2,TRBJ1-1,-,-,CASSQEGGNTEAFF,TGTGCCAGCAGCCAAGAAGGAGGTAACACTGAAGCTTTCTTT
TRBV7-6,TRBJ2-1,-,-,CASSLADTYGYEQFF,TGTGCCAGCAGCTTAGCGGACACCTACGGCTATGAGCAGTTCTTC
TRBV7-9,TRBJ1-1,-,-,CASSLIRAAEAFF,TGTGCCAGCAGCTTAATCAGGGCTGCTGAAGCTTTCTTT
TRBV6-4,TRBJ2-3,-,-,CASSETVSTDTQYF,TGTGCCAGCAGTGAAACGGTTAGCACAGATACGCAGTATTTT
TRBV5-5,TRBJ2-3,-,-,CASSLGSGITDTQYF,TGTGCCAGCAGCTTAGGGTCAGGGATAACAGATACGCAGTATTTT
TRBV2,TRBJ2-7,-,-,CASGPATAYEQYF,TGTGCCAGCGGTCCGGCGACAGCCTACGAGCAGTACTTC
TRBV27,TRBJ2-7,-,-,CASSSKRFGTYEQYF,TGTGCCAGCAGTTCGAAGCGTTTCGGTACCTACGAGCAGTACTTC
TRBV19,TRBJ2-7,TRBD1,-,CASSISGQGKSEQYF,TGTGCCAGTAGTATTTCCGGACAGGGGAAGTCCGAGCAGTACTTC
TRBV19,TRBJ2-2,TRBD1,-,CASSTPGQGTWKNTGELFF,TGTGCCAGTAGTACACCGGGACAGGGCACCTGGAAGAACACCGGGGAGCTGTTTTTT
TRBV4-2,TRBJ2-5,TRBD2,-,CASSPELAGQETQYF,TGTGCCAGCAGCCCTGAACTAGCGGGACAAGAGACCCAGTACTTC
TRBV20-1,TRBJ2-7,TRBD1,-,CSASLGTGYEQYF,TGCAGTGCTAGTTTGGGGACAGGGTACGAGCAGTACTTC
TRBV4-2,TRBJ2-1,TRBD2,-,CASSQEPSGSNEQFF,TGTGCCAGCAGCCAAGAACCTAGCGGAAGCAATGAGCAGTTCTTC
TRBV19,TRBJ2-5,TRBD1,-,CASRSRGKETQYF,TGTGCCAGTAGAAGCAGGGGGAAAGAGACCCAGTACTTC
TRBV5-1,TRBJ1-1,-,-,CASSPPNRAEAFF,TGCGCCAGCAGCCCACCGAACAGGGCTGAAGCTTTCTTT
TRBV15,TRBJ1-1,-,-,CATSWGQGAFF,TGTGCCACCAGCTGGGGACAAGGAGCTTTCTTT
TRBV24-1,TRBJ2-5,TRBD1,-,CATRRQGQETQYF,TGTGCCACCAGGAGACAGGGACAAGAGACCCAGTACTTC
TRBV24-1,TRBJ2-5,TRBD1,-,CATSDSQTGPETQYF,TGTGCCACCAGTGATTCCCAGACAGGGCCAGAGACCCAGTACTTC
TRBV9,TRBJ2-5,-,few,CASSVGSIARETQYF,TGTGCCAGCAGCGTAGGGTCAATAGCGAGAGAGACCCAGTACTTC
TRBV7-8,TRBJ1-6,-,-,CASSAGGRDNSPLHF,TGTGCCAGCAGCGCGGGGGGGAGGGATAATTCACCCCTCCACTTT
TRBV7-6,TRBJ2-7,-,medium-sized,CASSLAQDISYEQYF,TGTGCCAGCAGCTTAGCGCAAGACATTAGCTACGAGCAGTACTTC
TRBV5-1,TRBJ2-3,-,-,CASSKDTRADTQYF,TGCGCCAGCAGCAAGGACACACGGGCAGATACGCAGTATTTT
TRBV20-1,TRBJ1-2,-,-,CSARILGGYTF,TGCAGTGCTAGGATCCTAGGTGGCTACACCTTC